The clone carrying this TCR beta chain was found a few times. Per germline, CDR1 SGHRS and CDR2 YFSETQ. The CDR3 runs to 16 residues. The ends were cut back, 0 bases at V and 0 bases at J, with 10 bases in the middle. MiXCR, run by TCRdb on the reads, gives a single entry per CDR3 protein. The data hold about 740,000 distinct CDR3 sequences, with about 40% observed a single time. The data originate from a study of T cell repertoires in cytomegalovirus infection. Sequenced input: PBMCs. The chain has TRBV5-1 and TRBJ2-4; D gene ambiguous. The source is a human donor in good health (CMV status not recorded). Some clones in this sample may be carry-over from other donors' samples. The CDR3 DNA reads as TGCGCCAGCAGCTTGGACCCTCAGATAGCCAAAAACATTCAGTACTTC. Protein product: CASSLDPQIAKNIQYF.